The T cell receptor beta chain described here comes from a study of identical twins. This clonotype has at least ten counts. Template switching introduced a universal primer site, and the cDNA bore unique molecular identifiers. One entry per CDR3 protein results from TCRdb running MiXCR on the 5' RACE reads. The table lists under 300,000 distinct CDR3 sequences, 6.5% to 8% of them singletons. The V end lost 5 bases, the J end lost 8 bases, and 23 bases lay between the germline ends. Germline CDR1 is MDHEN and CDR2 is SYDVKM. The CDR3 totals 16 residues. These data were also filed under a second study, of T cells expressing NK-cell markers. That work adds: Cells sorted as CD3+CD56+NKG2C+, CD3+CD56+NKG2C- and CD3+CD56-NKG2C+ T cells supplied the TCR beta repertoires. A range of about 1.0-7.5% of CD8+ T cells consisted of dominant NKG2C+ clonotypes in 5 to 7 donors. What remained unclear was the HCMV specificity of expanded NKG2C+ T cell clones.

The source is a woman aged 18-29 years in good health. The sample taken for sequencing was CD8+ T cells sorted from blood. V gene TRBV28 combines with J gene TRBJ2-3, with D perhaps matching TRBD2 (5 bases). Here the CDR3 DNA reads TGTGCCAGCAGTCCCTCTCACAGCGACGGGATGGGTACGCAGTATTTT. Protein sequence: CASSPSHSDGMGTQYF.